Shown below are 13 T cell receptor beta chains from a single sample sequenced in a study of blood T cell repertoires in COVID-19. Clones were sequenced by immunoSEQ multiplex PCR, and TCRdb holds only the in-frame ones, with some missing. The data show roughly 50,000 clones, with 84% seen just once and about 2.7% held by the top ten. The source material was peripheral blood. The receptors originated from a man aged 45-65 years with acute or convalescent COVID-19.

The V and J genes are TRBV9 and TRBJ1-5, with TRBD1 identical over 9 bases. The V gene's germline CDR1 is SGDLS and CDR2 YYNGEE. The CDR3 covers 15 residues. V was pared by 3 bases and J by 2 bases, with 3 bases of the junction left unmatched. The CDR3 sequence: CASSGTGEGNQPQHF. Here the CDR3 DNA reads TGTGCCAGCAGCGGGACAGGGGAGGGCAATCAGCCCCAGCATTTT.

The rearrangement links TRBV5-1 to TRBJ1-5; a weak D match, TRBD1 (6 bases). Germline V gene lookup returns CDR1 SGHRS and CDR2 YFSETQ. The V and J ends lost 4 bases and 3 bases respectively, with 14 bases between them. The CDR3 consists of 15 residues. The CDR3 nucleotides read TGCGCCAGCAGCGAGGACGGACAGAACAATCAGCCCCAGCATTTT. Protein: CASSEDGQNNQPQHF.

The chain couples TRBV28 to TRBJ1-1, with no clear D. Germline V gene data show CDR1 as MDHEN and CDR2 as SYDVKM. The V and J ends lost 1 base and 8 bases respectively, with 11 bases between them. This CDR3 has 13 amino acids. The DNA for the CDR3 is TGTGCCAGCAGTTTATCTCACCTACCCGAAGCTTTCTTT. The encoded protein is CASSLSHLPEAFF.

The chain is built from TRBV19 and TRBJ2-7, with 7 bases identical to TRBD1. This CDR3 has 13 amino acids. In germline, CDR1 is LNHDA, CDR2 SQIVND (reference sequence). V was pared by 6 bases and J by 1 base, with 3 bases of the junction left unmatched. The CDR3 loop is CASRLTGSYEQYF. The CDR3 nucleotides read TGTGCCAGTAGATTGACAGGGTCCTACGAGCAGTACTTC.

The chain joins TRBV27 to TRBJ2-7; maybe TRBD2 (6 bases). This CDR3 comprises 13 residues. Between the trimmed V and J ends, which lost 1 base and 6 bases, there was a span of 10 bases. Germline loops: CDR1 MNHEY, CDR2 SMNVEV (reference sequence). The CDR3 sequence is CASSLYGGGEQYF. CDR3 sequence (DNA): TGTGCCAGCAGTTTATACGGGGGAGGCGAGCAGTACTTC.

J is TRBJ1-5 and V is TRBV27, with TRBD1 matching over 8 bases. V lost 9 bases and J lost 5; bases outside the gene matches: 9. This CDR3 comprises 14 residues. CDR1 is MNHEY, CDR2 SMNVEV, per germline (reference sequence). The CDR3 nucleotides are TGTGCCAGTAATGGGGACAGGCTCCATCAGCCCCAGCATTTT. It translates to CASNGDRLHQPQHF.

The V call is TRBV6-5, the J call TRBJ1-1; D gene ambiguous. Germline V gene data show CDR1 as MNHEY and CDR2 as SVGAGI. The V end was cut by 6 bases, the J end by 7 bases, with 12 bases between. This CDR3 contains 12 residues. This CDR3 reads CASRERVGEAFF. CDR3 coding DNA: TGTGCCAGCAGGGAGAGGGTGGGTGAAGCTTTCTTT.

CDR3: CASSQVLSGNDEQFF. DNA for the CDR3: TGTGCCAGCAGCCAAGTGCTTAGCGGGAACGATGAGCAGTTCTTC. This sequence joins TRBV3-1 (or the pseudogene TRBV3-2) and TRBJ2-1; 8 nucleotides agree with TRBD2. This CDR3 spans 15 amino acids. Germline trimming cut 1 base from V and 8 bases from J; bases unmatched to any gene: 7. CDR1 LGHDT and CDR2 YNNKEL come from the germline V gene (reference sequence).

The chain recombines TRBV24-1 with TRBJ2-6; TRBD1 agrees at 9 bases. The germline V gene encodes CDR1 KGHDR and CDR2 SFDVKD. V lost 4 bases to trimming and J lost 2 bases; unmatched junction nucleotides: 5. The CDR3 consists of 17 residues. CDR3 in DNA: TGTGCCACCAGTGAGGGACAGGGTACCCCTGGGGCCAACGTCCTGACTTTC. Translated, it gives CATSEGQGTPGANVLTF.

The chain's CDR3 is CASSYEGRHQETQYF. The CDR3 nucleotides are TGTGCCAGCAGCTACGAAGGCAGGCACCAAGAGACCCAGTACTTC. The V and J genes are TRBV9 and TRBJ2-5, with unresolved D. The V end was cut by 4 bases, the J end by 0 bases, with 13 bases between. Germline V CDR1 and CDR2: SGDLS, YYNGEE. The length of the CDR3 is 15 residues.

This clone has more than one count but fewer than ten. This chain uses TRBV4-1 with TRBJ1-5; D uncertain. The CDR3 loop spans 16 amino acids. The V gene lost 1 base and the J gene lost 4 bases, with 14 bases spanning the gap. Per the germline V gene, CDR1 is MGHRA and CDR2 is YSYEKL. This chain's CDR3 is CASSQVGVKRNQPQHF. CDR3 DNA sequence: TGCGCCAGCAGCCAAGTGGGAGTTAAGAGGAATCAGCCCCAGCATTTT.

This chain uses TRBV27 with TRBJ1-5, with D hard to call. The CDR3 is made up of 13 amino acids. Between the trimmed V and J ends, which lost 5 bases and 3 bases, there was a span of 8 bases. In germline, CDR1 is MNHEY, CDR2 SMNVEV (reference sequence). The CDR3 loop reads CASSPRLNQPQHF. The CDR3 nucleotides read TGTGCCAGCAGTCCCAGACTCAATCAGCCCCAGCATTTT.

CDR3 protein: CASSEALAGGNEQFF. In DNA form, the CDR3 reads TGTGCCAGCAGTGAAGCACTAGCGGGGGGCAATGAGCAGTTCTTC. This chain links TRBV6-1 with TRBJ2-1, with 12 bases identical to TRBD2. V lost 0 bases to trimming and J lost 6 bases; unmatched junction nucleotides: 0. Germline V gene lookup returns CDR1 MNHNS and CDR2 SASEGT. The CDR3 is 15 residues long.